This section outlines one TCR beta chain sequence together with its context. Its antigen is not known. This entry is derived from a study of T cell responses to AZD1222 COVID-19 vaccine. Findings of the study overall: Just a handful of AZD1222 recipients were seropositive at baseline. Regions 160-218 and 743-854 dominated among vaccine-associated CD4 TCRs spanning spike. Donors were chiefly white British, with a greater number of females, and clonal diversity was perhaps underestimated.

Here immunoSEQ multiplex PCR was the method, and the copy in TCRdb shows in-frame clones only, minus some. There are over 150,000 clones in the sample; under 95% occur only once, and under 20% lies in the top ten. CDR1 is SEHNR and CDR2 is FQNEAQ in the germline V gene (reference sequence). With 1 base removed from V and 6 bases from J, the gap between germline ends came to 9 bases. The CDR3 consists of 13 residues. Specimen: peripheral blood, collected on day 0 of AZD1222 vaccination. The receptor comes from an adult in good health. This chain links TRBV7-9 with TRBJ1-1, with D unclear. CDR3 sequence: CASSLGSGAEAFF. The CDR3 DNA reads TGTGCCAGCAGCTTAGGTTCTGGCGCTGAAGCTTTCTTT.